Listed here are 19 T cell receptor beta chains from one sample, sequenced in a study of graft-versus-host responses after intestinal transplantation. TCRdb's copy holds only in-frame clones and misses some; the assay was immunoSEQ multiplex PCR. The top ten hold nearly 0.11% of the sample, which has 80,000 to 100,000 clones, around 90% seen once. No cognate antigen is known for these TCRs. This material consisted of unstimulated CD4+ T cells sorted from spleen or lymph node cells, taken before intestinal transplant. The receptor source for this set is a human donor who received an intestinal transplant.

V and J are TRBV19 and TRBJ2-3; 10 bases fit TRBD2. Germline assignment: CDR1 LNHDA and CDR2 SQIVND (reference sequence). J was trimmed by 0 bases and V by 8 bases; bases with no gene match: 8. This CDR3 has 16 residues. CDR3 residues: CASRSRTSGSTDTQYF. The DNA of the CDR3 is TGTGCCAGTCGATCCCGGACTAGCGGAAGCACAGATACGCAGTATTTT.

Only one count was recorded for this clone. The chain couples TRBV5-1 to TRBJ2-1, with 8 nucleotides matching TRBD2. V was pared by 4 bases and J by 10 bases, with 4 bases of the junction left unmatched. Germline V gene data show CDR1 as SGHRS and CDR2 as YFSETQ. The CDR3 is made up of 12 amino acids. The CDR3: CASSTERGEQFF. In DNA, the CDR3 is TGCGCCAGCAGCACAGAGCGGGGGGAGCAGTTCTTC.

V and J are TRBV5-4 and TRBJ2-2; tentatively, D is TRBD1 (5 bases). The CDR3 spans 15 residues. Germline loops: CDR1 SGHNT, CDR2 YYREEE (reference sequence). The V end was cut by 4 bases, the J end by 2 bases, with 12 bases between. The CDR3 DNA is TGTGCCAGCAGCGCCAGGGATCAAAACACCGGGGAGCTGTTTTTT. Translated: CASSARDQNTGELFF. The variable domain in full, completed from reference TRBV5-4 and TRBJ2-2, reads ETGVTQSPTHLIKTRGQQVTLRCSSQSGHNTVSWYQQALGQGPQFIFQYYREEENGRGNFPPRFSGLQFPNYSSELNVNALELDDSALYLCASSARDQNTGELFFGEGSRLTVL.

This clone has a handful of counts. This sequence joins TRBV6-1 and TRBJ1-4; D perhaps matches TRBD1 (6 bases). V dropped 7 bases and J dropped 10 bases, with 19 bases sitting between them. CDR1 is MNHNS and CDR2 is SASEGT in the germline V gene. The CDR3 totals 14 residues. The CDR3 loop reads CASNEPGGQGKLFF. CDR3 sequence (DNA): TGTGCCAGCAACGAGCCGGGGGGCCAGGGAAAACTGTTTTTT.

The genes are TRBV15 and TRBJ2-6; 7 positions match TRBD1. Germline CDR1 is LNHNV and CDR2 is YYDKDF (reference sequence). With 3 bases clipped from V and 2 bases from J, the junction kept 4 bases outside the gene matches. The CDR3 is 16 residues long. The CDR3: CATSRETGTGANVLTF. For the CDR3, the DNA is TGTGCCACCAGCAGGGAGACAGGGACTGGGGCCAACGTCCTGACTTTC.

This rearrangement joins TRBV6-6 to TRBJ2-7, with 7 bases aligning to TRBD2. The trim removed 0 bases at V and 4 bases at J, leaving 9 bases unmatched. The CDR3 runs to 16 residues. CDR1 and CDR2 from the germline V gene are MNHNY and SVGAGI (reference sequence). The CDR3 loop reads CASSYSSGATIYEQYF. The CDR3 DNA reads TGTGCCAGCAGTTACTCCAGCGGGGCGACGATATACGAGCAGTACTTC.

The rearrangement links TRBV9 to TRBJ2-4, with D perhaps TRBD2 (6 bases). The CDR3 is made up of 13 amino acids. Germline-derived CDR1 and CDR2 are SGDLS and YYNGEE. Trimming cost V 4 bases and J 5 bases, with 10 bases left between them. For the CDR3, the DNA is TGTGCCAGCAGCCCGGGGGTGGAAAACATTCAGTACTTC. Translated: CASSPGVENIQYF.

J is TRBJ1-5 and V is TRBV2; the D gene is possibly TRBD1 (5 bases). Germline V gene sequence: CDR1 SNHLY, CDR2 FYNNEI. The CDR3 runs 15 residues. Between the trimmed V and J ends, which lost 3 bases and 7 bases, there was a span of 16 bases. CDR3 sequence (DNA): TGTGCCAGCAGTGACTCGGGCAGGGCAGGCCAGCCCCAGCATTTT. Its protein is CASSDSGRAGQPQHF.

The chain links TRBV6-5 to TRBJ2-5; 10 bases fit TRBD2. Germline V gene sequence: CDR1 MNHEY, CDR2 SVGAGI. Germline trimming cut 4 bases from V and 5 bases from J; bases unmatched to any gene: 10. The CDR3 totals 16 residues. The DNA of the CDR3 is TGTGCCAGCAGTTCGCTAGCGGGGGACCGAGAGGAGACCCAGTACTTC. This gives the protein CASSSLAGDREETQYF.

This clone was seen only a few times. The rearrangement uses TRBV5-4 and TRBJ2-7; 12 bases line up with TRBD2. The ends lost 3 bases at V and 4 bases at J; junction bases unmatched: 2. This CDR3 has 14 residues. Germline CDR1 SGHNT, CDR2 YYREEE (reference sequence). CDR3 sequence reads: CASSSGLAGYEQYF. DNA for the CDR3: TGTGCCAGCAGCTCTGGACTAGCGGGGTACGAGCAGTACTTC.

This rearrangement joins TRBV5-1 to TRBJ2-1; 8 bases line up with TRBD2. The germline V gene encodes CDR1 SGHRS and CDR2 YFSETQ. This CDR3 comprises 15 residues. Losses at the gene ends were 3 bases for V and 8 bases for J; bases not matched to a gene: 10. CDR3 in amino acids: CASSSRASGWDEQFF. The CDR3 DNA follows: TGCGCCAGCAGCTCCCGGGCTAGCGGGTGGGATGAGCAGTTCTTC.

The J gene is TRBJ2-7, the V gene TRBV6-6; a possible D gene is TRBD1 (5 bases). Germline V gives CDR1 MNHNY, CDR2 SVGAGI (reference sequence). Trimming took 1 base from V and 2 from J, leaving 9 bases between them. The CDR3 is 14 residues long. The CDR3: CASSYLGPPYEQYF. The CDR3 region has the DNA TGTGCCAGCAGTTACTTGGGGCCACCCTACGAGCAGTACTTC.

This clone was recorded only once. V gene TRBV9 combines with J gene TRBJ1-2; no clear D. The CDR3 runs to 11 residues. Trimming left V 4 bases short and J 3 bases short, with 4 bases between. Germline CDR1 SGDLS, CDR2 YYNGEE. CDR3 sequence: CASSRDYGYTF. CDR3 DNA: TGTGCCAGCAGCCGGGACTATGGCTACACCTTC.

As to this clone: The sample contains more than one DNA sequence encoding this CDR3. The chain is built from TRBV29-1 and TRBJ1-4, with 7 positions matching TRBD1. This CDR3 has 14 residues. CDR1 and CDR2 from the germline V gene are SQVTM and ANQGSEA. After removal of 7 bases from V and 8 bases from J, the junction contained 13 bases not matched to a gene. In nucleotides, the CDR3 is TGCAGCGCCCTACCGGACAGGCTGGACGAAAAACTGTTTTTT. Translation gives CSALPDRLDEKLFF.

There are a few counts of this clone. The chain couples TRBV5-6 to TRBJ2-7, with D perhaps TRBD2 (6 bases). Looked up from germline, CDR1 is SGHDT and CDR2 is YYEEEE. V shed 6 bases and J shed 3 bases, with 13 bases lying between them. This CDR3 has 13 residues. The CDR3 nucleotides are TGTGCCAGCACCAGGGACTTCGGCTACGAGCAGTACTTC. Translated: CASTRDFGYEQYF.

The J gene is TRBJ1-2, the V gene TRBV5-8; 8 positions agree with TRBD1. The CDR3 runs to 14 residues. The ends lost 0 bases at V and 4 bases at J; junction bases unmatched: 2. Germline lookup yields CDR1 SGHTS and CDR2 YDEGEE. DNA of the CDR3: TGTGCCAGCAGCTTGGGACAGGGGAGCTATGGCTACACCTTC. This gives the protein CASSLGQGSYGYTF.

This clone was counted a single time. V and J are TRBV23-1 and TRBJ2-7; TRBD1 matches at 8 bases. TRBV23-1 is filed as an ORF, its function uncertain. V dropped 8 bases and J dropped 2; count of bases not matched to a gene: 11. The CDR3 totals 15 residues. The CDR3 DNA is TGCGCCAGCGCTCAATCCCGGGACAGGACCTACGAGCAGTACTTC. Translation: CASAQSRDRTYEQYF.

V and J are TRBV6-1 and TRBJ2-3; the D gene is possibly TRBD1 (5 bases). Trimming stripped 4 bases from V and 1 base from J, with 9 bases between. Germline V gene sequence: CDR1 MNHNS, CDR2 SASEGT. The CDR3 is 14 amino acids. CDR3 sequence reads: CASSGQYGTDTQYF. CDR3 sequence (DNA): TGTGCCAGCAGTGGACAGTACGGCACAGATACGCAGTATTTT.

This sequence joins TRBV7-9 and TRBJ2-5; 7 positions match TRBD2. This CDR3 region has 15 residues. Germline-derived CDR1 and CDR2 are SEHNR and FQNEAQ (reference sequence). J gave up 2 bases and V 0 bases, and 3 bases lay outside the gene matches. The CDR3 sequence: CASSLASGFQETQYF. In DNA, the CDR3 is TGTGCCAGCAGCTTAGCTAGCGGGTTTCAAGAGACCCAGTACTTC.